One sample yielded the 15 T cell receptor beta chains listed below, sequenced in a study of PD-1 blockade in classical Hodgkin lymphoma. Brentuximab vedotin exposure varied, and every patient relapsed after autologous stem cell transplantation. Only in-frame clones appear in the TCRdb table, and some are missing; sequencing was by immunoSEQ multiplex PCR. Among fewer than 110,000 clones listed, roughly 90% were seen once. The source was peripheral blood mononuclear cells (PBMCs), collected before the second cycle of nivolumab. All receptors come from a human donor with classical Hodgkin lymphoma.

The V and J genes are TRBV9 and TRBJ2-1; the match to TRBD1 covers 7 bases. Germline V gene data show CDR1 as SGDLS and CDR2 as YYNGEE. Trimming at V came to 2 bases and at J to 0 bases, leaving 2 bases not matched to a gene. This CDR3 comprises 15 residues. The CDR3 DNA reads TGTGCCAGCAGCGTCACAGGGGACTCCTACAATGAGCAGTTCTTC. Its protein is CASSVTGDSYNEQFF. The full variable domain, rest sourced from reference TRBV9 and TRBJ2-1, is DSGVTQTPKHLITATGQRVTLRCSPRSGDLSVYWYQQSLDQGLQFLIQYYNGEERAKGNILERFSAQQFPDLHSELNLSSLELGDSALYFCASSVTGDSYNEQFFGPGTRLTVL.

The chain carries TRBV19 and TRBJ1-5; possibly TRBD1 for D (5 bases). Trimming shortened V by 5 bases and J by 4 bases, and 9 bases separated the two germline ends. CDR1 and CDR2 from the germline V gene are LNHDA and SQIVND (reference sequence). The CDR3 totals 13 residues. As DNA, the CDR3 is TGTGCCAGTAGTCGCGCAGGGAATCAGCCCCAGCATTTT. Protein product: CASSRAGNQPQHF. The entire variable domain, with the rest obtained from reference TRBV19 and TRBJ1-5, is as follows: DGGITQSPKYLFRKEGQNVTLSCEQNLNHDAMYWYRQDPGQGLRLIYYSQIVNDFQKGDIAEGYSVSREKKESFPLTVTSAQKNPTAFYLCASSRAGNQPQHFGDGTRLSIL.

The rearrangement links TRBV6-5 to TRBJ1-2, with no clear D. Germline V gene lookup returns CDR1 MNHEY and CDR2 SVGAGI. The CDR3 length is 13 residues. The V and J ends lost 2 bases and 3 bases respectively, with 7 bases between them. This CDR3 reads CASSYPGYYGYTF. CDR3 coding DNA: TGTGCCAGCAGTTACCCGGGGTACTATGGCTACACCTTC.

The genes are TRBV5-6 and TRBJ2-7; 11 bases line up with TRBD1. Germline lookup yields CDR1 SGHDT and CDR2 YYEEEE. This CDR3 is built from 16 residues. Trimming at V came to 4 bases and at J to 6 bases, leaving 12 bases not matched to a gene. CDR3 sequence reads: CASSPGQGARLVEQYF. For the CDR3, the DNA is TGTGCCAGCAGCCCCGGACAGGGGGCGAGGCTCGTCGAGCAGTACTTC.

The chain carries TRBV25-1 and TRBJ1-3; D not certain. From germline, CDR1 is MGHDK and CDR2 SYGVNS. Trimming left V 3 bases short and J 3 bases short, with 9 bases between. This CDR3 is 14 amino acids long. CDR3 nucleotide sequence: TGTGCCAGCAGTGACCCGGGGAGTGGAAACACCATATATTTT. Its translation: CASSDPGSGNTIYF.

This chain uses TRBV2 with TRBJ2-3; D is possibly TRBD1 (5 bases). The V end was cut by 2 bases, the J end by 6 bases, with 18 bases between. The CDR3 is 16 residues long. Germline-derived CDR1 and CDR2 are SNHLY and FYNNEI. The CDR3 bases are TGTGCCAGCAGTGAACTGGGGCTAGTCGGGTTGGATACGCAGTATTTT. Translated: CASSELGLVGLDTQYF. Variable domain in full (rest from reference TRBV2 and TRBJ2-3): EPEVTQTPSHQVTQMGQEVILRCVPISNHLYFYWYRQILGQKVEFLVSFYNNEISEKSEIFDDQFSVERPDGSNFTLKIRSTKLEDSAMYFCASSELGLVGLDTQYFGPGTRLTVL.

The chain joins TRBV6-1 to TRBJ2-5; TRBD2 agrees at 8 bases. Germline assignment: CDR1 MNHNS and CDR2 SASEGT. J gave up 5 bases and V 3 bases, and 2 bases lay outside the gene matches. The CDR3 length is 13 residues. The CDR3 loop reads CASSETSVETQYF. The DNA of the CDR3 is TGTGCCAGCAGTGAGACTAGCGTGGAGACCCAGTACTTC.

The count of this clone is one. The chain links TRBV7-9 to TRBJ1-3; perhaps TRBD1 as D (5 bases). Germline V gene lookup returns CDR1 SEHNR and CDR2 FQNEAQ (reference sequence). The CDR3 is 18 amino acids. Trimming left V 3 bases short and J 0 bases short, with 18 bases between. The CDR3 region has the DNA TGTGCCAGCAGCTTGGGCAGGGAGCCACCAAGCTCTGGAAACACCATATATTTT. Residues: CASSLGREPPSSGNTIYF.

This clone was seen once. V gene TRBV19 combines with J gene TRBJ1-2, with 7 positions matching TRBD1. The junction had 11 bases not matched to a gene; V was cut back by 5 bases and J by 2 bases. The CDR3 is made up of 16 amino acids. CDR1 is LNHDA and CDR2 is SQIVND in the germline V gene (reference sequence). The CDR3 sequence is CASSWGQRSFNYGYTF. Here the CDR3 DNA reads TGTGCCAGTAGTTGGGGACAGAGGTCCTTCAACTATGGCTACACCTTC.

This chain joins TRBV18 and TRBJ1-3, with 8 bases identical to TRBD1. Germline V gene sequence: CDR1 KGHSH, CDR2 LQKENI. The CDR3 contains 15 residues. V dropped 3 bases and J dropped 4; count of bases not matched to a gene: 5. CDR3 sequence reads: CASSPGQEEGNTIYF. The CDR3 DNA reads TGTGCCAGCTCACCGGGACAGGAAGAGGGAAACACCATATATTTT.

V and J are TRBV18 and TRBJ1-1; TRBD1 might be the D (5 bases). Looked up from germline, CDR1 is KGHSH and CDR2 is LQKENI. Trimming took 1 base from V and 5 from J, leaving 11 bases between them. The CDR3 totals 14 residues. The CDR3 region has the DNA TGTGCCAGCTCACCACAGGGGATTGGGACTGAAGCTTTCTTT. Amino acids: CASSPQGIGTEAFF.

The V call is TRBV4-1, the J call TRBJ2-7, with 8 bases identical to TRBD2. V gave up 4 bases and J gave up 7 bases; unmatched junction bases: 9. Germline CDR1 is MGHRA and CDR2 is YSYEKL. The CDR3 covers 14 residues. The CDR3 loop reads CASSPGTRGLEQYF. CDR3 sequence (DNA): TGCGCCAGCAGCCCCGGGACTAGGGGACTTGAGCAGTACTTC.

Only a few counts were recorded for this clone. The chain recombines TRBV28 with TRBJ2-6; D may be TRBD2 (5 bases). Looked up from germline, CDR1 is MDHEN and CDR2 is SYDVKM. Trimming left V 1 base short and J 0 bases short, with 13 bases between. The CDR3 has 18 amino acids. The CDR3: CASSLFEEVLSGANVLTF. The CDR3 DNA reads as TGTGCCAGCAGTTTATTTGAGGAGGTGCTCTCTGGGGCCAACGTCCTGACTTTC.

In nucleotides, the CDR3 is TGTGCCTGGAGTGTATGGTCCAGTTCACCCCTCCACTTT. Translation: CAWSVWSSSPLHF. V is TRBV30 and J is TRBJ1-6; D remains ambiguous. The CDR3 sequence is 13 residues long. CDR1 is GTSNPN and CDR2 is SVGIG in the germline V gene (reference sequence). The ends were cut back, 0 bases at V and 9 bases at J, with 9 bases in the middle.

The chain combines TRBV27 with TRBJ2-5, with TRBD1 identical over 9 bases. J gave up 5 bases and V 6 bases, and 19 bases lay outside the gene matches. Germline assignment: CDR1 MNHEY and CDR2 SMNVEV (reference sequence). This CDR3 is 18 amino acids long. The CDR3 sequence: CASRHSTNRDRVVETQYF. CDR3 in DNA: TGTGCCAGCAGACATTCAACTAATCGGGACAGGGTCGTGGAGACCCAGTACTTC.